The source of this T cell receptor (beta chain) is a study of post-analysis software for immune sequencing data. General study points: Controls had lower frequencies than patients of roughly five TRBV segments, which included TRBV5-6, TRBV5-1 and TRBV20-1.

V was clipped by 0 bases and J by 0 bases, with 12 bases between them. Per germline, CDR1 MGHRA and CDR2 YSYEKL. CDR3 size: 17 residues. This clonotype has only a few counts. Antigen: not known. Carried by the TCR beta cDNA libraries were unique molecular identifiers. In TCRdb, the PCR reads were re-called with MiXCR into one record per CDR3 protein. Among around 440,000 distinct CDR3 sequences listed, under 55% were seen once. The specimen was blood. The source is a girl under 18 with multiple sclerosis. The chain links TRBV4-1 to TRBJ2-1; the D call may be TRBD1 or TRBD2 (6 bases each). In DNA, the CDR3 is TGCGCCAGCAGCCAAGACGGGGGCGGAAGCTCCTACAATGAGCAGTTCTTC. Protein: CASSQDGGGSSYNEQFF.